This is a list of T cell receptor beta chains from one sample in a study of cytomegalovirus exposure and HLA in healthy donors. Generated by immunoSEQ multiplex PCR, the TCRdb table keeps only in-frame clones and is missing some. The sample lists approximately 110,000 clones, around nine tenths seen once, with approximately 2% in the top ten. The sequenced sample was PBMCs. The receptors derive from a woman younger than 35 in good health and CMV-seronegative. The CDR3 runs from the conserved cysteine through the conserved F or W. The D gene is left open where the match is weak. Clone size, where shown, is once, few, many, or a class for clones that have expanded.

cdr3_nt cdr3_aa clone_size v_call d_call j_call
TGTGCCAGCAGTTTAGGGCGACAGGGTAATCAGCCCCAGCATTTT CASSLGRQGNQPQHF NA TRBV28 TRBD1 TRBJ1-5
TGTGCCAGCAGCAAGGACAGGGGGCTCGAGCAGTACTTC CASSKDRGLEQYF NA TRBV11-3 TRBD1 TRBJ2-7
TGTGCCAGCAGCGTTGGTCATGCAGGGGCACCCACTGAAGCTTTCTTT CASSVGHAGAPTEAFF NA TRBV9 NA TRBJ1-1
TGTGCCATCAGTGAGCGAACCTCCGGGGACCAGTACTTC CAISERTSGDQYF NA TRBV10-3 NA TRBJ2-5
TGCGCCAGCAGCCTGGCGGGAGCCTATAATTCACCCCTCCACTTT CASSLAGAYNSPLHF NA TRBV5-1 NA TRBJ1-6
TGTGCCAGCAGTTCGGCCGACAGGGAGCCCTACGAGCAGTACTTC CASSSADREPYEQYF NA TRBV6-6 TRBD1 TRBJ2-7
TGCGCCAGCAGCCTGGACAGCATGAACACTGAAGCTTTCTTT CASSLDSMNTEAFF NA TRBV5-1 NA TRBJ1-1
TGTGCCAGCAGCCTCGGGGGGGCCAGGGAGCTGTTTTTT CASSLGGARELFF NA TRBV7-2 TRBD2 TRBJ2-2
TGTGCCAGCAGTTTCGTGACAGGGGCTGGAAACACCATATATTTT CASSFVTGAGNTIYF NA TRBV28 TRBD1 TRBJ1-3
TGCGCCAGCAGTATCGATGGGCGGACTACGGACGAGCAGTACTTC CASSIDGRTTDEQYF NA TRBV5-1 NA TRBJ2-7
TGTGCCAGCAGCTGGGGACAGGGTTCGGAAAATACGCAGTATTTT CASSWGQGSENTQYF NA TRBV7-3 TRBD1 TRBJ2-3
TGTGCCAGCAGTACAGCGGGGGGGATGGAGACCCAGTACTTC CASSTAGGMETQYF once TRBV27 TRBD2 TRBJ2-5
TGTGCCAGCAGCTTATCCGGACTTGGCTACACCTTC CASSLSGLGYTF NA TRBV11-2 NA TRBJ1-2
TGTGCCGTCCAACGGGGAATTTCAGATACGCAGTATTTT CAVQRGISDTQYF once TRBV19 NA TRBJ2-3
TGTGCCAGCAGCTTTTACAGGGGTCGTTACGAGCAGTACTTC CASSFYRGRYEQYF once TRBV7-2 TRBD1 TRBJ2-7
TGTGCCAGCAGCTGGGTAAGAGGGACATCCAACACTGAAGCTTTCTTT CASSWVRGTSNTEAFF NA TRBV11-2 NA TRBJ1-1
TGTGCCAGCAGCTTAGGTATTAGCGGGAGTACAGATACGCAGTATTTT CASSLGISGSTDTQYF NA TRBV7-7 TRBD2 TRBJ2-3
TGTGCCAGCAGCTTGCAGGGAGGTGAGAATGAAAAACTGTTTTTT CASSLQGGENEKLFF once TRBV7-9 NA TRBJ1-4
TGTGCCAGCAGTCTCCAGGAAACGCACTACAATGAGCAGTTCTTC CASSLQETHYNEQFF NA TRBV28 NA TRBJ2-1
TGTGCCAGCAGGTCAGGCCCGAACACTGAAGCTTTCTTT CASRSGPNTEAFF once TRBV27 NA TRBJ1-1
TGTGCCAGCAGCTTAGGACGCAGCGACGAGCAGTACTTC CASSLGRSDEQYF NA TRBV7-9 NA TRBJ2-7
TGTGCCAGCAGCCAGGACAGGACCGGCGAGCAGTACTTC CASSQDRTGEQYF few TRBV5-4 TRBD1 TRBJ2-7
TGTGCCAGCAGCTTGGGACATTTGAACACTGAAGCTTTCTTT CASSLGHLNTEAFF NA TRBV5-6 NA TRBJ1-1
TGTGCCAGCAGTGCAACTGGGGCCAACGTCCTGACTTTC CASSATGANVLTF few TRBV2 NA TRBJ2-6
TGTGCCAGCAGTTTGGGGATGGGGTTACTAGCGGGAGGCACAGATACGCAGTATTTT CASSLGMGLLAGGTDTQYF NA TRBV28 TRBD2 TRBJ2-3
TGTGCCTGGAGTGCAGGGGGACTTGGGAAAGCTTTCTTT CAWSAGGLGKAFF NA TRBV30 TRBD1 TRBJ1-1
TGTGCCAGCAGCTTAACCGTGACTAGCGGGGGGGGAAATGAGCAGTTCTTC CASSLTVTSGGGNEQFF NA TRBV11-2 TRBD2 TRBJ2-1